What follows are 28 T cell receptor beta chains derived from one specimen sequenced in a study of human T cells and chemical hapten exposure. One entry per CDR3 protein, called by TCRdb with MiXCR from the RACE reads. Of approximately 38,000 distinct CDR3 sequences in the sample, roughly a tenth were seen once. Described time point: pre-sensitization, week 0. Indicated treatment: therapeutic diphenylcyclopropenone sensitization with weekly scalp DPC. The source was whole blood, collected in connection with sensitization to the hapten diphenylcyclopropenone (DPC). The receptors derive from a man aged 30-40 years with alopecia areata. Some clones in this sample may be carry-over from other donors' samples.

The chain joins TRBV7-8 to TRBJ2-5; perhaps D is TRBD1 or TRBD2 (5 bases each). The CDR3 loop spans 15 amino acids. The germline V gene has CDR1 SGHVS and CDR2 FQNEAQ. Trimming stripped 5 bases from V and 0 bases from J, with 13 bases between. CDR3 region: CASSMDGTDQETQYF. The CDR3 DNA reads TGTGCCAGCAGCATGGATGGGACCGACCAAGAGACCCAGTACTTC.

This chain joins TRBV18 and TRBJ2-7; D not certain. V lost 2 bases to trimming and J lost 2 bases, with 13 bases between them. The CDR3 loop spans 15 amino acids. Germline V lookup: CDR1 KGHSH, CDR2 LQKENI. The CDR3 spells CASSPRLHWPYEQYV. CDR3 sequence (DNA): TGTGCCAGCTCACCAAGGCTCCACTGGCCCTACGAGCAGTACGTC.

As regards this clonotype: This could be a read error, since a much larger clone is one nucleotide away. The chain is built from TRBV7-3 and TRBJ1-2; a weak D match, TRBD1 (5 bases). The CDR3 spans 15 residues. CDR1 and CDR2 (germline): SGHTA, FQGTGA. V lost 4 bases to trimming and J lost 8 bases, with 20 bases between them. CDR3 sequence (DNA): TGTGCCAGCAGCTCTCAATCTGGACATTGCGAGGGCTACACCTTC. Translating it yields CASSSQSGHCEGYTF.

The table lists this clonotype with many counts. This chain connects TRBV4-3 to TRBJ1-1; 9 positions match TRBD1. V shed 2 bases, J shed 7 bases, and the junction held 11 bases outside the gene matches. Germline assignment: CDR1 LGHNA and CDR2 YSLEER. The CDR3 spans 16 residues. The CDR3 region has the DNA TGCGCCAGCAGCCAATCGCCGACAGGGGGGGCCTATGAAGCTTTCTTT. Residues: CASSQSPTGGAYEAFF.

Many counts were recorded for this clonotype. This rearrangement joins TRBV6-6 to TRBJ2-1; D remains unclear. The germline V gene encodes CDR1 MNHNY and CDR2 SVGAGI (reference sequence). Trimming pared 0 bases from V and 4 bases from J, leaving 7 bases between. The CDR3 has 14 amino acids. The CDR3 bases are TGTGCCAGCAGTTACTCGAGGCTTTACAATGAGCAGTTCTTC. This gives the protein CASSYSRLYNEQFF.

Ten or more counts support this clonotype. The V and J genes are TRBV7-9 and TRBJ2-3; D is possibly TRBD1 or TRBD2 (5 bases each). The germline V and J ends were trimmed by 2 bases and 1 base, with 13 bases remaining between them. Germline CDR1 SEHNR, CDR2 FQNEAQ (reference sequence). The CDR3 runs 16 residues. The CDR3 DNA reads TGTGCCAGCAGCTTAATTGGAGTGGGACGCACAGATACGCAGTATTTT. Amino acids: CASSLIGVGRTDTQYF.

Many counts were recorded for this clonotype. V is TRBV24-1 and J is TRBJ1-5, with D uncertain. The V end lost 9 bases, the J end lost 2 bases, and 28 bases lay between the germline ends. Germline V gives CDR1 KGHDR, CDR2 SFDVKD. The CDR3 spans 19 residues. In nucleotides, the CDR3 is TGTGCCACCGGCTGCGTTGTGATCGGCGCGCCTGGGGGCAATCAGCCCCAGCATTTT. Translation: CATGCVVIGAPGGNQPQHF.

This clonotype was picked up many times. The chain uses TRBV5-1 and TRBJ2-2; 13 nucleotides line up with TRBD2. J lost 5 bases, V lost 3 bases, and 7 bases had no gene match. Germline V CDR1 and CDR2: SGHRS, YFSETQ. The CDR3 sequence is 17 residues long. The CDR3 loop reads CASSSGLAGLRTGELFF. CDR3 coding DNA: TGCGCCAGCAGCTCGGGACTAGCGGGGCTTCGGACCGGGGAGCTGTTTTTT. The whole variable domain, filled in from reference TRBV5-1 and TRBJ2-2, reads KAGVTQTPRYLIKTRGQQVTLSCSPISGHRSVSWYQQTPGQGLQFLFEYFSETQRNKGNFPGRFSGRQFSNSRSEMNVSTLELGDSALYLCASSSGLAGLRTGELFFGEGSRLTVL.

The table lists this clonotype with many counts. The chain employs TRBV7-8 and TRBJ2-5; D gene ambiguous. Per germline, CDR1 SGHVS and CDR2 FQNEAQ. V was shortened by 4 bases and J by 4 bases, with 13 bases between the two germline ends. This CDR3 is 14 amino acids long. DNA of the CDR3: TGTGCCAGCAGCTCGTACAGCCTGAGAGAGACCCAGTACTTC. Encoded protein: CASSSYSLRETQYF.

There are many counts of this clonotype. V gene TRBV6-2 or TRBV6-3 combines with J gene TRBJ2-1; TRBD2 aligns across 10 bases. CDR1 MNHEY and CDR2 SVGEGT come from the germline V gene. J lost 7 bases, V lost 6 bases, and 9 bases had no gene match. The CDR3 totals 15 residues. CDR3 sequence reads: CASRPSGRVYNEQFF. Here the CDR3 DNA reads TGTGCCAGCAGACCTAGCGGGAGAGTATATAATGAGCAGTTCTTC.

This clonotype has ten or more counts. This chain links TRBV2 with TRBJ1-4; TRBD1 agrees at 7 bases. CDR3 size: 15 residues. Germline-derived CDR1 and CDR2 are SNHLY and FYNNEI. Losses at the gene ends were 3 bases for V and 5 bases for J; bases not matched to a gene: 6. DNA of the CDR3: TGTGCCAGCAGTGACCTGGGACAGCCGAATGAAAAACTGTTTTTT. Protein sequence: CASSDLGQPNEKLFF.

In this sample, this clonotype turned up a few times. The chain recombines TRBV11-2 with TRBJ2-1, with D possibly being TRBD1 (6 bases). Trimming took 5 bases from V and 4 from J, leaving 12 bases between them. Germline CDR1 reads SGHAT; CDR2 reads FQNNGV. CDR3 length: 14 amino acids. DNA of the CDR3: TGTGCCAGCAGCCCGTGGACAGAGTACAATGAGCAGTTCTTC. Translation: CASSPWTEYNEQFF.

This clonotype was seen ten or more times. This chain links TRBV29-1 with TRBJ1-1, with D maybe TRBD1 (6 bases). There are 14 residues in the CDR3. The V and J ends lost 0 bases and 3 bases respectively, with 11 bases between them. Germline lookup yields CDR1 SQVTM and CDR2 ANQGSEA. The CDR3 protein is CSVEDPGTYTEAFF. CDR3 in DNA: TGCAGCGTTGAAGATCCAGGGACATACACTGAAGCTTTCTTT.

This clonotype was detected ten times or more. This rearrangement joins TRBV18 to TRBJ1-2; D is uncertain. Between the trimmed V and J ends, which lost 4 bases and 0 bases, there was a span of 6 bases. The CDR3 length is 13 residues. Germline V lookup: CDR1 KGHSH, CDR2 LQKENI. The CDR3 loop reads CASSRPPNYGYTF. DNA for the CDR3: TGTGCCAGCTCACGTCCGCCTAACTATGGCTACACCTTC.

This clonotype appeared many times. The J gene is TRBJ2-7, the V gene TRBV28, with 9 nucleotides matching TRBD1. The CDR3 contains 17 residues. V lost 5 bases to trimming and J lost 5 bases; unmatched junction nucleotides: 16. Germline-derived CDR1 and CDR2 are MDHEN and SYDVKM. CDR3 bases: TGTGCCAGCAGTCCCCTAGGGACAGGGCAGGTTTCCAACGAGCAGTACTTC. The encoded protein is CASSPLGTGQVSNEQYF. The variable domain in full, completed from reference TRBV28 and TRBJ2-7, reads DVKVTQSSRYLVKRTGEKVFLECVQDMDHENMFWYRQDPGLGLRLIYFSYDVKMKEKGDIPEGYSVSREKKERFSLILESASTNQTSMYLCASSPLGTGQVSNEQYFGPGTRLTVT.

The chain has TRBV6-2 or TRBV6-3 and TRBJ2-2; 7 nucleotides align to TRBD1. Unmatched junction bases numbered 15, after V lost 6 bases and J lost 2 bases. The CDR3 loop spans 18 amino acids. Germline CDR1 reads MNHEY; CDR2 reads SVGEGT. The CDR3 region is CASRKGQLQSKNTGELFF. As DNA, the CDR3 is TGTGCCAGCAGAAAGGGACAGCTTCAATCTAAAAACACCGGGGAGCTGTTTTTT.

The rearrangement uses TRBV7-8 and TRBJ2-7; TRBD2 agrees at 7 bases. Losses at the gene ends were 3 bases for V and 4 bases for J; bases not matched to a gene: 3. Germline V gene data show CDR1 as SGHVS and CDR2 as FQNEAQ. The CDR3 runs 13 residues. The CDR3 sequence: CASSLGLQYEQYF. The CDR3, as DNA: TGTGCCAGCAGCTTGGGACTACAGTACGAGCAGTACTTC.

This clonotype was seen ten or more times. This CDR3 reads CASSPLDRAASPLHF. CDR3 sequence (DNA): TGTGCCAGCAGCCCCTTGGACAGGGCGGCTTCACCCCTCCACTTT. The V and J genes are TRBV9 and TRBJ1-6; 8 nucleotides align to TRBD1. CDR1 and CDR2 (germline): SGDLS, YYNGEE. There are 15 residues in the CDR3. With 4 bases clipped from V and 9 bases from J, the junction kept 9 bases outside the gene matches.

The chain combines TRBV7-8 with TRBJ2-4; tentative D call: TRBD2 (5 bases). The length of the CDR3 is 14 residues. Germline assignment: CDR1 SGHVS and CDR2 FQNEAQ. Trimming cost V 5 bases and J 1 base, with 9 bases left between them. As DNA, the CDR3 is TGTGCCAGCAGCATTGGAGGTGCCAAAAACATTCAGTACTTC. Translating gives CASSIGGAKNIQYF. The full variable domain, rest sourced from reference TRBV7-8 and TRBJ2-4, is GAGVSQSPRYKVAKRGQDVALRCDPISGHVSLFWYQQALGQGPEFLTYFQNEAQLDKSGLPSDRFFAERPEGSVSTLKIQRTQQEDSAVYLCASSIGGAKNIQYFGAGTRLSVL.

In its sample, this clonotype was seen many times. The rearrangement uses TRBV20-1 and TRBJ2-1; 11 positions agree with TRBD2. CDR1 is DFQATT and CDR2 is SNEGSKA in the germline V gene (reference sequence). After removal of 4 bases from V and 7 bases from J, the junction contained 12 bases not matched to a gene. This CDR3 spans 16 amino acids. CDR3 sequence (DNA): TGCAGTGCTACCAAATCGACTAGCGGGAATAATAATGAGCAGTTCTTC. It encodes CSATKSTSGNNNEQFF.

This clonotype was recorded at least ten times. The genes are TRBV11-3 and TRBJ2-5; D gene ambiguous. Trimming removed 0 bases at V and 2 bases at J, with 4 bases between. The CDR3 is 13 residues long. Germline assignment: CDR1 SGHNT and CDR2 YENEEA. The CDR3 spells CASSLEAQETQYF. CDR3 sequence (DNA): TGTGCCAGCAGCTTAGAGGCACAAGAGACCCAGTACTTC.

The sample holds many counts of this clonotype. The chain recombines TRBV6-1 with TRBJ2-1, with D perhaps given as TRBD1 or TRBD2 (5 bases each). Germline CDR1 MNHNS, CDR2 SASEGT. The ends were cut back, 1 base at V and 7 bases at J, with 14 bases in the middle. There are 15 residues in the CDR3. The CDR3 protein is CASSEVGGLANEQFF. The CDR3 bases are TGTGCCAGCAGTGAAGTTGGGGGTTTAGCAAATGAGCAGTTCTTC.

J is TRBJ2-1 and V is TRBV28; the D is unclear. The V and J ends lost 2 bases and 10 bases respectively, with 15 bases between them. Looked up from germline, CDR1 is MDHEN and CDR2 is SYDVKM. CDR3 length equals 14 residues. CDR3 nucleotide sequence: TGTGCCAGCAGTTTAGATAGTCTGAGGAACGAGCAGTTCTTC. Its translation is CASSLDSLRNEQFF. The full variable domain, with the rest looked up from reference TRBV28 and TRBJ2-1, is DVKVTQSSRYLVKRTGEKVFLECVQDMDHENMFWYRQDPGLGLRLIYFSYDVKMKEKGDIPEGYSVSREKKERFSLILESASTNQTSMYLCASSLDSLRNEQFFGPGTRLTVL.

Ten or more counts support this clonotype. This chain links TRBV7-9 with TRBJ1-6; 9 bases match TRBD1. Germline CDR1 is SEHNR and CDR2 is FQNEAQ (reference sequence). This CDR3 has 16 amino acids. J lost 7 bases, V lost 1 base, and 5 bases had no gene match. The CDR3 DNA follows: TGTGCCAGCAGCTTAGTAGGACAGGGGATAAATTCACCCCTCCACTTT. It specifies CASSLVGQGINSPLHF.

This clonotype showed up many times. CDR3 protein: CASTFISASTDTQYF. CDR3 nucleotides: TGCGCCAGCACCTTTATTTCCGCTAGCACAGATACGCAGTATTTT. The J gene is TRBJ2-3, the V gene TRBV5-1; D unresolved. Germline lookup yields CDR1 SGHRS and CDR2 YFSETQ. The CDR3 is 15 residues long. Trimming took off 6 bases at V and 0 bases at J, with 14 bases between the two ends.

The sample holds many counts of this clonotype. The gene calls are TRBV29-1 and TRBJ2-3, with TRBD2 identical over 9 bases. V lost 1 base, J lost 5 bases, and 10 bases stayed unmatched. Germline V CDR1 and CDR2: SQVTM, ANQGSEA. The CDR3 is made up of 16 amino acids. CDR3 bases: TGCAGCGTTGAAGGGGGCGGGAGGGCCGGTGGAGATACGCAGTATTTT. This gives the protein CSVEGGGRAGGDTQYF.

CDR3 amino acids: CASSHSGGAGDTQYF. For the CDR3, the DNA is TGCGCCAGCAGCCATAGCGGGGGGGCGGGAGATACGCAGTATTTT. This rearrangement joins TRBV4-1 to TRBJ2-3; 11 nucleotides line up with TRBD2. The CDR3 is 15 amino acids. Germline V lookup: CDR1 MGHRA, CDR2 YSYEKL. V lost 3 bases and J lost 5; bases outside the gene matches: 4.

This sequence joins TRBV7-2 and TRBJ1-2; no reliable D call. V lost 5 bases, J lost 4 bases, and 8 bases lay in between. The CDR3 covers 12 residues. CDR1 and CDR2 (germline): SGHTA, FQGNSA. CDR3: CASSLDFYGYTF. The DNA for the CDR3 is TGTGCCAGCAGCCTCGATTTCTATGGCTACACCTTC.